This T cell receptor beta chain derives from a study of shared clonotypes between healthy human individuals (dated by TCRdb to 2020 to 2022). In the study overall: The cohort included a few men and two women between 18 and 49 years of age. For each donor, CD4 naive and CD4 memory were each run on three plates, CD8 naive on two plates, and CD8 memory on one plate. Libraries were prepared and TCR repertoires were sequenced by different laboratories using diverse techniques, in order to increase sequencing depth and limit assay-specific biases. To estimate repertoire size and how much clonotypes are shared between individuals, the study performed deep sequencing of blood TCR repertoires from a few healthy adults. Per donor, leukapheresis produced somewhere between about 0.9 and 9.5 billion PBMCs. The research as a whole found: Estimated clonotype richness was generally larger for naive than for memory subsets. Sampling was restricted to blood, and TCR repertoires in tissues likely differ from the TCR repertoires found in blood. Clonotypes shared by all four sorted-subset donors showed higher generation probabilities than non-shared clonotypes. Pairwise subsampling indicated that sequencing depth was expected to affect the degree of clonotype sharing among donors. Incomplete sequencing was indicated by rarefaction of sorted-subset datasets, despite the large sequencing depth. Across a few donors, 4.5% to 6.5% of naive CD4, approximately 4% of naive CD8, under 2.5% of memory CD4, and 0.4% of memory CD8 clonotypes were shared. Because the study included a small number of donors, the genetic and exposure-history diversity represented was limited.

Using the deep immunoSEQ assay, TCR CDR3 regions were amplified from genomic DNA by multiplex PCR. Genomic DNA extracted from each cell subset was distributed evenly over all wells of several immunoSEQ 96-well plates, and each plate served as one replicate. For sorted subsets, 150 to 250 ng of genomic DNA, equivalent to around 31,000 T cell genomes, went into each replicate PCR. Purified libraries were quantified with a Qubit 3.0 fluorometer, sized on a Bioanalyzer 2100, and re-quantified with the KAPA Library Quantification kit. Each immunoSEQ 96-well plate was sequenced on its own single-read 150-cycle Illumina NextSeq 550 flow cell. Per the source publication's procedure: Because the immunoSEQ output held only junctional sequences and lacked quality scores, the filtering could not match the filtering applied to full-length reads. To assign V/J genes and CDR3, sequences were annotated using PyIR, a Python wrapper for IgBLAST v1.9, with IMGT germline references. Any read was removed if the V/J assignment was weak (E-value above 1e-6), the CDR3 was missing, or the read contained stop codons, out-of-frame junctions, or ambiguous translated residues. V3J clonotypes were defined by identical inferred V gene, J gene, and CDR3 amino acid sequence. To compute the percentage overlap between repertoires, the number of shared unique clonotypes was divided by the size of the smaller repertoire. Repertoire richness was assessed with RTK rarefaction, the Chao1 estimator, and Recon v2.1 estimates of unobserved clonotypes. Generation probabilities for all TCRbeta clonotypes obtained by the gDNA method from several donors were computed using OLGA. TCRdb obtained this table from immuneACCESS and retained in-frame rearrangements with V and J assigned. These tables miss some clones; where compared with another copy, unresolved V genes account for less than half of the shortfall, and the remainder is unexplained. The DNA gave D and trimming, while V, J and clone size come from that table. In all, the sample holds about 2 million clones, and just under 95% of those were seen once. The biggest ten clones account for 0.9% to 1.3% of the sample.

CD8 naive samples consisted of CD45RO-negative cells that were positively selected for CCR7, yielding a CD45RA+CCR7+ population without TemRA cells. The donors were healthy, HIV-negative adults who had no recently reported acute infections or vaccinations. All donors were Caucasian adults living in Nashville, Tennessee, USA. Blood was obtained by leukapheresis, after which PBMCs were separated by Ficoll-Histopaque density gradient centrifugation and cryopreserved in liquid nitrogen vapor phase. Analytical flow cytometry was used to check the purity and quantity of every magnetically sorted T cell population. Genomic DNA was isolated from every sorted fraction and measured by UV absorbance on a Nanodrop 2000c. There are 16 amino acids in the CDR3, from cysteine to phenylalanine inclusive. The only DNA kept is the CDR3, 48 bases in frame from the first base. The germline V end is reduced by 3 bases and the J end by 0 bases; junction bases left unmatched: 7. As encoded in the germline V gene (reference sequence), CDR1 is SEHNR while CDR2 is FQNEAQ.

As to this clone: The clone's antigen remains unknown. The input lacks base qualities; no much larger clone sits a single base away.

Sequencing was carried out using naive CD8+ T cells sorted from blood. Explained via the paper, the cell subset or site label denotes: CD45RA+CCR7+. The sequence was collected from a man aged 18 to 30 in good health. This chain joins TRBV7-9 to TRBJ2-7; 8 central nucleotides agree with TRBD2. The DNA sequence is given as TGTGCCAGCAGCTTCCCTACTAGCGGACCCTCCTACGAGCAGTACTTC. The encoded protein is CASSFPTSGPSYEQYF.